This T cell receptor (beta chain) is from a study of radiation and T cells in renal cell carcinoma. Overall study results and limits: In nephrectomy-only tumors, top 100 clonotypes averaged around 40%, versus approximately 50% irradiated. Top tumor clonotypes rose in blood 2 weeks post-radiation, then contracted.

In germline, CDR1 is SGHTA, CDR2 FQGNSA. Trimming cost V 3 bases and J 5 bases, with 10 bases left between them. The CDR3 length is 13 residues. Treatment denoted: 15 Gy SBRT to primary tumor, nephrectomy 4 weeks later. Nephrectomy followed 15 Gy stereotactic body radiation by 4 weeks. The patient's renal cell carcinoma had clear cell pathology. Some clones are missing from TCRdb's copy, which holds only in-frame ones; the method was immunoSEQ multiplex PCR. The sample consists of about 22,000 clones, 45% to 50% of them appearing once. To note about this clone: Antigen unknown.

The J gene is TRBJ1-1, the V gene TRBV7-2, with D uncertain. Here the sequenced sample was tumor tissue, taken from a patient whose treatment included radiotherapy and nephrectomy. The TCR was taken from a woman in her forties or fifties with renal cell carcinoma. Here the CDR3 reads CASSFGVKTEAFF. The CDR3 DNA reads TGTGCCAGCAGCTTCGGGGTCAAAACTGAAGCTTTCTTT.